This T cell receptor (beta chain) originates from a study of blood T cells in healthy people across ages. Trimming cost V 6 bases and J 11 bases, with 14 bases left between them. CDR1 is SGHTA and CDR2 is FQGNSA in the germline V gene. The CDR3 spans 12 residues. Next came a second PCR, run for about 7 to 12 cycles, which used a sample-barcoded 5' primer along with a J-beta primer mix. One entry per CDR3 protein, called by TCRdb with MiXCR from the 5' RACE reads. The repertoire holds 380,000 or so distinct CDR3 sequences, with about 55% as singletons. The sequence was obtained from a man in his 60s in good health. Sample: blood. This chain links TRBV7-2 with TRBJ1-5; D ambiguous. The CDR3 loop reads CASSQTPVSQHF. As DNA, the CDR3 is TGTGCCAGCAGTCAGACCCCAGTTTCCCAGCATTTT.